These T cell receptor beta chains were read from a single sample in a study of vaccination effects on CD4 cells after COVID-19. Using immunoSEQ multiplex PCR, the repertoire was profiled, and TCRdb retains in-frame clones only, with some absent. The data hold about 66,000 clones, with approximately 72% observed a single time. For these TCRs, the target antigens are not known. This specimen consisted of CD4+ T cells from PBMCs cultured without peptide, obtained before COVID-19 vaccination. The receptor set was obtained from a human donor who had a prior SARS-CoV-2 infection. Each CDR3 is given with its conserved first and last residue. Each record gives: V gene, J gene, clone size, D gene, CDR3 DNA, CDR3 protein. The D gene is left open where the match is weak. Expanded clones are given a class, and other clones once, few, many or no size at all.

>TRBV5-5|TRBJ1-2|NA|NA
TGTGCCAGCAGCTTGGACGGGGCAGGCACCTTC
CASSLDGAGTF
>TRBV11-3|TRBJ2-1|NA|TRBD2
TGTGCCAGCAGCCCATTTGGACTAGGCCACAATGAGCAGTTCTTC
CASSPFGLGHNEQFF
>TRBV5-1|TRBJ2-5|NA|NA
TGCGCCAGCAGCTGGCCGACGGGCGGACAAGAGACCCAGTACTTC
CASSWPTGGQETQYF
>TRBV18|TRBJ1-1|NA|TRBD1
TGTGCCAGCTCACCCACGACAGGGGACACTGAAGCTTTCTTT
CASSPTTGDTEAFF
>TRBV7-2|TRBJ1-5|NA|NA
TGTGCCAGCAGCTATCAGGAAAGCAATCAGCCCCAGCATTTT
CASSYQESNQPQHF
>TRBV7-9|TRBJ2-2|NA|TRBD2
TGTGCCAGCGGCCACGGCGGGGGGAACACCGGGGAGCTGTTTTTT
CASGHGGGNTGELFF
>TRBV7-3|TRBJ2-6|NA|NA
TGTGCCAGCAGCTTAAGGGCACCTTCGAGCTACTCTGGGGCCAACGTCCTGACTTTC
CASSLRAPSSYSGANVLTF
>TRBV5-1|TRBJ1-1|few|TRBD1
TGCGCCAGCAGCCTAAGACAGGGCTACGCGGGAACTGAAGCTTTCTTT
CASSLRQGYAGTEAFF
>TRBV29-1|TRBJ1-1|few|NA
TGCAGCGTCGCCCCTGGACTGCAAAACACTGAAGCTTTCTTT
CSVAPGLQNTEAFF
>TRBV6-5|TRBJ1-3|once|NA
TGTGCCAGCGAGGAATCAGCCTTCTCTGGAAACACCATATATTTT
CASEESAFSGNTIYF
>TRBV11-2|TRBJ2-3|NA|TRBD1
TGTGCCAGCAGCCCTGGGACAGCGTTTTTGAGCACAGATACGCAGTATTTT
CASSPGTAFLSTDTQYF
>TRBV6-6|TRBJ2-7|NA|NA
TGTGCCAGCAGTCCAAGCTCCTACGAGCAGTACTTC
CASSPSSYEQYF
>TRBV5-5|TRBJ2-6|once|NA
TGTGCCAGCAGCTTGGTGGCGGCACTCTCTGGGGCCAACGTCCTGACTTTC
CASSLVAALSGANVLTF
>TRBV2|TRBJ2-7|NA|NA
TGTGCCAGCAGTGAAGTAGGCCCGTACCTCGAGCAGTACTTC
CASSEVGPYLEQYF
>TRBV9|TRBJ2-3|NA|NA
TGTGCCAGCAGCGTAGTGGGCGGGAGCACAGATACGCAGTATTTT
CASSVVGGSTDTQYF
>TRBV6-2/TRBV6-3|TRBJ2-3|NA|NA
TGTGCCAGCAGTTACATTCCAGATACGCAGTATTTT
CASSYIPDTQYF
>TRBV7-8|TRBJ2-6|NA|NA
TGTGCCAGCAGACCTGGCGGGCACTCTGGGGCCAACGTCCTGACTTTC
CASRPGGHSGANVLTF
>TRBV27|TRBJ2-7|NA|NA
TGTGCCAGTGGGGTGGGCCAGACCTACGAGCAGTACTTC
CASGVGQTYEQYF
>TRBV7-2|TRBJ2-3|NA|NA
TGTGCCAGCAGCTCCAGGCGTCCCGGGCTTGTCACAGATACGCAGTATTTT
CASSSRRPGLVTDTQYF
>TRBV6-1|TRBJ2-7|many|NA
TGTGCCAGCAGTGATAGGATCGCAGGCTCCTACGAGCAGTACTTC
CASSDRIAGSYEQYF
>TRBV3-1/TRBV3-2|TRBJ1-1|NA|NA
TGTGCCAGCAGCCAAGGGGAGCGGAGGGAAGCTTTCTTT
CASSQGERREAFF
>TRBV5-1|TRBJ2-1|NA|NA
TGCGCCAGCAGCTTGCTTAGTATGAATGAGCAGTTCTTC
CASSLLSMNEQFF
>TRBV7-3|TRBJ2-5|NA|TRBD2
TGTGCCAGCAGCTCCGCGGGGGGGACCCAGTACTTC
CASSSAGGTQYF
>TRBV29-1|TRBJ2-1|NA|TRBD2
TGCAGCGCCCGTACAGCGGGGGGGAGCTACAATGAGCAGTTCTTC
CSARTAGGSYNEQFF
>TRBV20-1|TRBJ2-7|few|TRBD1
TGCAGTGCTAGTGCTAGGACAGGGACCTACGAGCAGTACTTC
CSASARTGTYEQYF
>TRBV27|TRBJ2-5|NA|NA
TGTGCCAGCAGTTCCAGCGGACTATTGCACCAAGAGACCCAGTACTTC
CASSSSGLLHQETQYF
>TRBV19|TRBJ2-7|NA|NA
TGTGCCAGTAGCGCGGCAAGCTACGAGCAGTACTTC
CASSAASYEQYF
>TRBV6-7|TRBJ1-5|NA|NA
TGTGCCAGCAGTTACTCGGGACCGCATAGCAATCAGCCCCAGCATTTT
CASSYSGPHSNQPQHF
>TRBV19|TRBJ2-2|few|NA
TGTGCCAGTAGTATCAACAGGGTTAGCACCGGGGAGCTGTTTTTT
CASSINRVSTGELFF
>TRBV30|TRBJ2-3|NA|NA
TGTGCCTGGAGGATGGAGACGGGTCCAGATACGCAGTATTTT
CAWRMETGPDTQYF
>TRBV5-1|TRBJ1-5|few|NA
TGCGCCAGCAGCTTTATGGGGGGCAATCAGCCCCAGCATTTT
CASSFMGGNQPQHF
>TRBV7-2|TRBJ2-3|NA|NA
TGTGCCAGCACCCGGTGGGATCTAGGCACAGATACGCAGTATTTT
CASTRWDLGTDTQYF
>TRBV24-1|TRBJ2-3|NA|NA
TGTGCCACCAGTGATAACTTAGATACGCAGTATTTT
CATSDNLDTQYF
>TRBV9|TRBJ2-5|NA|NA
TGTGCCAGCAGCCTCGATGAGGGGCTTGGGGAGACCCAGTACTTC
CASSLDEGLGETQYF
>TRBV5-1|TRBJ1-1|NA|TRBD1
TGCGCCAGCAGCGTGGACAGGGTAGAGACTGAAGCTTTCTTT
CASSVDRVETEAFF
>TRBV7-8|TRBJ2-5|NA|TRBD1
TGTGCCAGCAGCTTAAGAGACAGGGGGGAGACCCAGTACTTC
CASSLRDRGETQYF
>TRBV9|TRBJ2-2|NA|NA
TGTGCCAGCAGCGTAGGGCCACACACCGGGGAGCTGTTTTTT
CASSVGPHTGELFF
>TRBV6-5|TRBJ1-1|NA|NA
TGTGCCAGCAGGGGGCAGGAGAACACTGAAGCTTTCTTT
CASRGQENTEAFF
>TRBV3-1/TRBV3-2|TRBJ2-1|NA|NA
TGTGCCAGCAGCTCCCAGGGGGGGAGGAACTACAATGAGCAGTTCTTC
CASSSQGGRNYNEQFF
>TRBV30|TRBJ2-5|NA|TRBD1
TGTGCCTGGAGTGATACAGGGGCCCAAGAGACCCAGTACTTC
CAWSDTGAQETQYF
>TRBV7-2|TRBJ2-3|few|NA
TGTGCCAGCAGCCTAGCAGATACGCAGTATTTT
CASSLADTQYF
>TRBV11-3|TRBJ2-5|NA|TRBD2
TGTGCCAGCAGCCTCACTAGCGGGGGCAACCAAGAGACCCAGTACTTC
CASSLTSGGNQETQYF
>TRBV5-4|TRBJ1-1|few|NA
TGTGCCAGCAGCTTGGCTGGCACGAACACTGAAGCTTTCTTT
CASSLAGTNTEAFF
>TRBV13|TRBJ1-2|NA|NA
TGTGCCAGCAGCCCGACCCCCTTGGGGGGGAACACCTTC
CASSPTPLGGNTF
>TRBV3-1/TRBV3-2|TRBJ2-7|few|NA
TGTGCCAGCAGCCAAGATTCGTCGGGATTCTACGAGCAGTACTTC
CASSQDSSGFYEQYF
>TRBV5-1|TRBJ2-1|NA|TRBD2
TGCGCCAGCAGCAGGACTAGCGGTTTCAATGAGCAGTTCTTC
CASSRTSGFNEQFF
>TRBV6-5|TRBJ2-7|NA|TRBD1
TGTGCCAGCAGGGGGGGGACAGGGTGGGACGAGCAGTACTTC
CASRGGTGWDEQYF
>TRBV19|TRBJ2-3|NA|NA
TGTGCCAGTAGTATAGCTACGGGGGTAAGCACAGATACGCAGTATTTT
CASSIATGVSTDTQYF
>TRBV7-3|TRBJ2-2|NA|TRBD1
TGTGCCAGCAGCTCCGGGACAGGGAACACCGGGGAGCTGTTTTTT
CASSSGTGNTGELFF
>TRBV4-1|TRBJ2-3|NA|NA
TGCGCCAGCAGCTGGCAGGGCAATCCCTACTATAGCACAGATACGCAGTATTTT
CASSWQGNPYYSTDTQYF
>TRBV5-8|TRBJ1-1|NA|NA
TGTGCCAGCTTCCCGGACCATGGGAGGACTGAAGCTTTCTTT
CASFPDHGRTEAFF
>TRBV7-3|TRBJ2-1|NA|NA
TGTGCCAGCAGCGCACCCGGGGTGACGGACTACAATGAGCAGTTCTTC
CASSAPGVTDYNEQFF
>TRBV18|TRBJ2-1|NA|NA
TGTGCCAGCTCACCAGCAGGATTGGACAATGAGCAGTTCTTC
CASSPAGLDNEQFF
>TRBV6-1|TRBJ2-5|NA|NA
TGTGCCAGCAGTGAAATCAGGTTAAGGGAGACCCAGTACTTC
CASSEIRLRETQYF
>TRBV5-1|TRBJ1-2|NA|TRBD1
TGCGCCAGCAGCTTCGGTAAAGAGGGGGCCTTCTATGGCTACACCTTC
CASSFGKEGAFYGYTF
>TRBV2|TRBJ2-1|NA|TRBD2
TGTGCCAGCAGTTTGGCGGGGGGGCCGAATGAGCAGTTCTTC
CASSLAGGPNEQFF